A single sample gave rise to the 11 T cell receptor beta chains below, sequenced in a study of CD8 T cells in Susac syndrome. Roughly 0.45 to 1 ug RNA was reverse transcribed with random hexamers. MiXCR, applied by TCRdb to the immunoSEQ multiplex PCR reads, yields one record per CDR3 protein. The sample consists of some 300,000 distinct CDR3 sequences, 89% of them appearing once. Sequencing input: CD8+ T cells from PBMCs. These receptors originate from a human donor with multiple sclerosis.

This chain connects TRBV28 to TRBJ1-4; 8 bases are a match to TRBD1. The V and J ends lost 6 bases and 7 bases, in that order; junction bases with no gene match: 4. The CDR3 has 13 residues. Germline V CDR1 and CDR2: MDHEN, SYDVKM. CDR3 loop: CASSRDRFEKLFF. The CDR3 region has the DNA TGTGCCAGCAGCCGGGACAGGTTTGAAAAACTGTTTTTT.

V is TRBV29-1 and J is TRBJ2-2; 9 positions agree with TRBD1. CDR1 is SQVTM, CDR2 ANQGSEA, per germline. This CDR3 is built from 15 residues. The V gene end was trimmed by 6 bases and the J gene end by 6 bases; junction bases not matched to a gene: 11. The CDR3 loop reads CSVTSGTGLAGELFF. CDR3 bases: TGCAGCGTGACCTCCGGGACAGGGTTAGCCGGGGAGCTGTTTTTT.

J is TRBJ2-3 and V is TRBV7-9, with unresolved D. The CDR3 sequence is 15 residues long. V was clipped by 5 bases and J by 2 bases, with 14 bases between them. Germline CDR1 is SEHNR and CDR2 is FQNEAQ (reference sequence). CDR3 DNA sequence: TGTGCCAGCAGCGCGCCCGGCGCTAACACAGATACGCAGTATTTT. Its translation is CASSAPGANTDTQYF. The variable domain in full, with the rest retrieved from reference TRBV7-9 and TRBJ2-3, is DTGVSQNPRHKITKRGQNVTFRCDPISEHNRLYWYRQTLGQGPEFLTYFQNEAQLEKSRLLSDRFSAERPKGSFSTLEIQRTEQGDSAMYLCASSAPGANTDTQYFGPGTRLTVL.

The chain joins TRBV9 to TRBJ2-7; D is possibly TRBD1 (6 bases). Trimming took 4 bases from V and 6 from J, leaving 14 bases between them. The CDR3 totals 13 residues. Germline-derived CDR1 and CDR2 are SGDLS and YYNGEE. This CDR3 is CASSLETGGEQYF. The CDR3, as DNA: TGTGCCAGCAGCCTCGAGACAGGCGGCGAGCAGTACTTC.

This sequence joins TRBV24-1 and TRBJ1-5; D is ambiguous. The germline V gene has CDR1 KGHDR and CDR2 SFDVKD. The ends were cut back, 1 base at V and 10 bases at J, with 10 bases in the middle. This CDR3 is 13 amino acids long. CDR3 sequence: CATSDFKAGPQHF. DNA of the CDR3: TGTGCCACCAGTGATTTTAAAGCAGGCCCCCAGCATTTT.

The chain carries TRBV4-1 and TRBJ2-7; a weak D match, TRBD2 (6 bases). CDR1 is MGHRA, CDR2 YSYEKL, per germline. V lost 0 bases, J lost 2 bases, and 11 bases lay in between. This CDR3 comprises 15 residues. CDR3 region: CASSQEIGGTYEQYF. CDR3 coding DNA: TGCGCCAGCAGCCAAGAAATCGGGGGTACCTACGAGCAGTACTTC.

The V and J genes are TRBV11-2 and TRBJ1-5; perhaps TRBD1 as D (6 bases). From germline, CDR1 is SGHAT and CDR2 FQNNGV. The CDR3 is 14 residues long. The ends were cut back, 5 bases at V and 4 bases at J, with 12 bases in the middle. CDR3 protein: CASSLLDSNQPQHF. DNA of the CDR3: TGTGCCAGCAGCCTTTTGGACAGTAATCAGCCCCAGCATTTT.

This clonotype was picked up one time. The CDR3 coding sequence is TGTGCCTGGACTAGCGGGAGTTATGAGCAGTTCTTC. Amino acid sequence: CAWTSGSYEQFF. This rearrangement joins TRBV30 to TRBJ2-1, with 10 nucleotides matching TRBD2. This CDR3 spans 12 amino acids. The germline gives CDR1 GTSNPN, CDR2 SVGIG (reference sequence). Losses at the gene ends were 4 bases for V and 8 bases for J; bases not matched to a gene: 2. Full variable domain (outside the CDR3, taken from reference TRBV30 and TRBJ2-1): SQTIHQWPATLVQPVGSPLSLECTVEGTSNPNLYWYRQAAGRGLQLLFYSVGIGQISSEVPQNLSASRPQDRQFILSSKKLLLSDSGFYLCAWTSGSYEQFFGPGTRLTVL.

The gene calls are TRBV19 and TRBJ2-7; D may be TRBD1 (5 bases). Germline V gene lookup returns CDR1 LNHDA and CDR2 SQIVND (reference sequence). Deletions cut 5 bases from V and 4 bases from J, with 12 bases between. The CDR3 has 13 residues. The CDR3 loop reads CASSAAAGYEQYF. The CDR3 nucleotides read TGTGCCAGTAGTGCCGCTGCAGGGTACGAGCAGTACTTC.

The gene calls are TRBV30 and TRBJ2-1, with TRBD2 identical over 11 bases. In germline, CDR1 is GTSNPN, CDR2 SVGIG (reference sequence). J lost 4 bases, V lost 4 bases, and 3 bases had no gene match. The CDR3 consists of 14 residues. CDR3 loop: CAWTSGGFYNEQFF. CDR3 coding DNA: TGTGCCTGGACTAGCGGGGGGTTTTACAATGAGCAGTTCTTC.

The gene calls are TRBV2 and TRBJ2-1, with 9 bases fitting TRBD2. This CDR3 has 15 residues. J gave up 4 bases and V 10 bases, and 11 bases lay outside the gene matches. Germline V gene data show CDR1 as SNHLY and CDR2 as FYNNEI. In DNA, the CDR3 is TGTGCCACCTTGAGTAGCGGGGGAATTTACAATGAGCAGTTCTTC. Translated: CATLSSGGIYNEQFF.